These 19 T cell receptor beta chains came from one sample sequenced in a study of blood T cell repertoires in COVID-19. Only in-frame clones appear in the TCRdb table, and some are missing; sequencing was by immunoSEQ multiplex PCR. The sample has 250,000 to 400,000 clones; 89% are singletons. The sample was PBMCs or T cells enriched from blood (not recorded which). The origin of the receptors is a man in his 60s who had recovered from COVID-19.

The genes are TRBV28 and TRBJ2-7; 8 positions match TRBD1. V lost 6 bases to trimming and J lost 0 bases; unmatched junction nucleotides: 7. Germline CDR1 and CDR2: MDHEN and SYDVKM. The CDR3 is 15 amino acids. CDR3 DNA: TGTGCCAGCAGCGAAACAGGGGGGAGCTCCTACGAGCAGTACTTC. Encoded protein: CASSETGGSSYEQYF.

The chain recombines TRBV7-9 with TRBJ2-3; 8 nucleotides match TRBD1. The CDR3 spans 15 residues. Germline V lookup: CDR1 SEHNR, CDR2 FQNEAQ (reference sequence). The J segment lost 2 bases and the V segment lost 7 bases, leaving 8 bases of the junction unmatched. This CDR3 is CASNPGQGYTDTQYF. CDR3 DNA: TGTGCCAGCAACCCTGGACAGGGATACACAGATACGCAGTATTTT.

This chain uses TRBV29-1 with TRBJ2-7, with D possibly matching TRBD1 (5 bases). The germline V gene encodes CDR1 SQVTM and CDR2 ANQGSEA. The length of the CDR3 is 14 residues. With 2 bases removed from V and 1 base from J, the gap between germline ends came to 12 bases. The DNA of the CDR3 is TGCAGCGTTGAACAGGGAAAGGGTTCCTACGAGCAGTACTTC. It codes for CSVEQGKGSYEQYF.

This sequence joins TRBV19 and TRBJ1-1; the D is unclear. Germline lookup yields CDR1 LNHDA and CDR2 SQIVND (reference sequence). Trimming left V 5 bases short and J 11 bases short, with 12 bases between. The CDR3 contains 11 residues. The CDR3 region is CASSLGVRAFF. Written as DNA, the CDR3 is TGTGCCAGTAGTCTCGGGGTGAGGGCTTTCTTT. Filled out from reference TRBV19 and TRBJ1-1, the complete variable domain reads DGGITQSPKYLFRKEGQNVTLSCEQNLNHDAMYWYRQDPGQGLRLIYYSQIVNDFQKGDIAEGYSVSREKKESFPLTVTSAQKNPTAFYLCASSLGVRAFFGQGTRLTVV.

The rearrangement joins TRBV4-1 to TRBJ1-2; 7 bases line up with TRBD1. Germline loops: CDR1 MGHRA, CDR2 YSYEKL. Germline trimming cut 1 base from V and 4 bases from J; bases unmatched to any gene: 6. This CDR3 comprises 15 residues. CDR3: CASSQGQGQGYGYTF. For the CDR3, the DNA is TGCGCCAGCAGCCAAGGACAGGGCCAAGGCTATGGCTACACCTTC.

V is TRBV4-2 and J is TRBJ1-4, with 8 bases that match TRBD1. The germline V gene encodes CDR1 LGHNA and CDR2 YNFKEQ. V shed 2 bases, J shed 8 bases, and the junction held 4 bases outside the gene matches. The CDR3 is 14 amino acids. The CDR3 region has the DNA TGTGCCAGCAGCCAAACGACAGGGGTAGAAAAACTGTTTTTT. Encoded protein: CASSQTTGVEKLFF.

This chain connects TRBV9 to TRBJ2-1; 13 nucleotides line up with TRBD2. The CDR3 totals 16 residues. V shed 4 bases, J shed 2 bases, and the junction held 3 bases outside the gene matches. CDR1 is SGDLS and CDR2 is YYNGEE in the germline V gene. The CDR3 DNA reads TGTGCCAGCAGCAGGACTAGCGGGAGCCCCTACAATGAGCAGTTCTTC. As protein: CASSRTSGSPYNEQFF.

The chain has TRBV10-1 and TRBJ1-2; 11 nucleotides match TRBD1. Unmatched junction bases numbered 16, after V lost 7 bases and J lost 0 bases. Germline V gives CDR1 WNHNN, CDR2 SYGVQD (reference sequence). This CDR3 is 19 amino acids long. The CDR3 sequence: CASNPPLDRGLGANYGYTF. Written as DNA, the CDR3 is TGCGCCAGCAACCCCCCCCTGGACAGGGGGCTTGGGGCTAACTATGGCTACACCTTC.

This chain connects TRBV11-2 to TRBJ2-1, with TRBD2 matching over 10 bases. The CDR3 is 16 residues long. Germline V gene data show CDR1 as SGHAT and CDR2 as FQNNGV. Germline trimming cut 5 bases from V and 0 bases from J; bases unmatched to any gene: 4. CDR3 bases: TGTGCCAGCAGCCCAACTAGCGGGACCTCCTACAATGAGCAGTTCTTC. This codes for CASSPTSGTSYNEQFF.

The table lists this clone with a few counts. The CDR3 coding sequence is TGCAGTGCTAGTGGGAGCGGGAGATTCGGGTTTGATACGCAGTATTTT. Translated, it gives CSASGSGRFGFDTQYF. V and J are TRBV20-1 and TRBJ2-3; 8 bases map to TRBD2. The germline CDR1 and CDR2 sequences are DFQATT and SNEGSKA (reference sequence). V gave up 3 bases and J gave up 6 bases; unmatched junction bases: 14. CDR3 size: 16 residues.

CDR3 sequence: CASSYQQGPTNYGYTF. For the CDR3, the DNA is TGTGCCAGCAGCTACCAACAGGGGCCGACTAACTATGGCTACACCTTC. The chain employs TRBV7-3 and TRBJ1-2; 7 bases match TRBD1. Trimming cost V 4 bases and J 0 bases; bases outside gene matches: 8. This CDR3 region has 16 residues. Germline CDR1 SGHTA, CDR2 FQGTGA.

To note about this clone: At one of its ends the junction is not consistent with the germline gene, which may arise from a read error. J is TRBJ2-3 and V is TRBV7-7; 16 nucleotides agree with TRBD2. The V gene's germline CDR1 is SSHAT and CDR2 FNYEAQ (reference sequence). The CDR3 contains 18 residues. In nucleotides, the CDR3 is TGTGCTAGCAGTTCTGGGACTAGCGGGAGGGGACCCGGGGATACGCAGTATTTT. Translated: CASSSGTSGRGPGDTQYF.

The rearrangement links TRBV29-1 to TRBJ1-1; 7 bases match TRBD1. Per the germline V gene, CDR1 is SQVTM and CDR2 is ANQGSEA. The CDR3 length is 13 residues. The trim removed 7 bases at V and 0 bases at J, leaving 5 bases unmatched. The CDR3 reads CSGGTAMNTEAFF. DNA for the CDR3: TGCAGCGGTGGGACAGCCATGAACACTGAAGCTTTCTTT.

The sample holds a few counts of this clone. V is TRBV6-1 and J is TRBJ2-7; 9 positions agree with TRBD1. CDR3 length: 15 residues. V was clipped by 3 bases and J by 2 bases; unmatched bases: 5. Per germline, CDR1 MNHNS and CDR2 SASEGT. CDR3 bases: TGTGCCAGCAGTGAGAGGACAGGGGTCGCCTACGAGCAGTACTTC. This gives the protein CASSERTGVAYEQYF.

The chain couples TRBV11-2 to TRBJ2-6; D is unresolved. The V and J ends lost 1 base and 1 base respectively, with 11 bases between them. The CDR3 totals 17 residues. Germline V gives CDR1 SGHAT, CDR2 FQNNGV. The CDR3 region has the DNA TGTGCCAGCAGCTTAGGGGTTACAGCTTCTGGGGCCAACGTCCTGACTTTC. Translated: CASSLGVTASGANVLTF.

This clone turned up a few times. This chain links TRBV3-1 (or the pseudogene TRBV3-2) with TRBJ2-7; TRBD2 matches 7 bases. Germline V gives CDR1 LGHDT, CDR2 YNNKEL (reference sequence). The CDR3 runs 13 residues. With 4 bases clipped from V and 3 bases from J, the junction kept 3 bases outside the gene matches. The CDR3 DNA reads TGTGCCAGCAGCCGGACTAGGGGCTACGAGCAGTACTTC. This sequence encodes CASSRTRGYEQYF.

The V gene is TRBV5-8, the J gene TRBJ2-3; 8 nucleotides align to TRBD1. The germline CDR1 and CDR2 sequences are SGHTS and YDEGEE. The CDR3 extends over 15 amino acids. J was trimmed by 3 bases and V by 4 bases; bases with no gene match: 7. Here the CDR3 DNA reads TGTGCCAGCAGCCCTGGACAGGGAGTAACAGATACGCAGTATTTT. This gives the protein CASSPGQGVTDTQYF.

This clone came up once. This chain connects TRBV29-1 to TRBJ2-1, with D tentatively TRBD2 (5 bases). Germline CDR1 SQVTM, CDR2 ANQGSEA. V was shortened by 4 bases and J by 6 bases, with 22 bases between the two germline ends. This CDR3 is built from 16 residues. CDR3 sequence: CSVVRGNGGPGNEQFF. The CDR3 nucleotides are TGCAGCGTTGTCCGAGGGAATGGCGGGCCCGGCAATGAGCAGTTCTTC.

The CDR3 region has the DNA TGTGCCAGCTCACCTAACATAAACAGGGGGCCTGAAAAACTGTTTTTT. It translates to CASSPNINRGPEKLFF. The chain joins TRBV18 to TRBJ1-4; the match to TRBD1 covers 9 bases. The CDR3 loop spans 16 amino acids. V lost 3 bases, J lost 7 bases, and 9 bases stayed unmatched. The germline V gene encodes CDR1 KGHSH and CDR2 LQKENI.